This T cell receptor (beta chain) was observed in a study of T cells in Graves' hyperthyroidism and ophthalmopathy. Findings and caveats of the study: Ophthalmopathy, as predicted by the model, came a median about seven months after the prediction. A model using 13 V-J features told ophthalmopathy apart from stable hyperthyroidism. Most thyroid clonotypes expanded above 0.001 were also detected in blood.

To note about this clonotype: Its antigen is undetermined. Sequence at one end of the junction differs from germline and may be a read error.

Amplification of TCR beta CDR3 regions was performed using RNA transcripts as template. RT-PCR in the first round (using the HTBI primer set) targeted the TCR CDR3. TCRdb recomputed calls from the multiplex PCR reads with MiXCR, one row per CDR3 protein. The top ten clones hold around 3.9% of a sample with under 650,000 distinct CDR3 sequences, around 16% of them seen once. Hyperthyroidism of Graves' type that showed no ophthalmopathy progression within 18 months was stable. The origin of this receptor is a woman aged 25-40 years with Graves' hyperthyroidism. Sequencing was done on a sample of blood.

For the CDR3, the DNA is TGTGCCGGCAGCTCGATGGGGTCCTACGAGCAGTACTTC. Protein product: CAGSSMGSYEQYF. The chain employs TRBV7-9 and TRBJ2-7; no firm D call. The CDR3 is 13 residues long. Germline values: CDR1 SEHNR, CDR2 FQNEAQ (reference sequence).